This T cell receptor beta chain originates from a study of cytomegalovirus exposure and HLA in healthy donors. It was with 60 Vbeta and 13 Jbeta primers that the PCR ran. Repertoires were generated with immunoSEQ multiplex PCR, while TCRdb's copy carries only in-frame clones and drops some. The repertoire holds a few hundred thousand clones, about 90% seen once, with less than 2.5% in the top ten. Germline V gene sequence: CDR1 SNHLY, CDR2 FYNNEI. J lost 11 bases, V lost 5 bases, and 13 bases had no gene match. This CDR3 has 14 residues. Sequencing was carried out using PBMCs. The source of this sequence is a woman aged 18-35 years in good health and CMV-seronegative. V and J are TRBV2 and TRBJ1-1, with 8 positions matching TRBD1. For the CDR3, the DNA is TGTGCCAGCAGTACGCAAGGACAGGGCTTGAGGGCTTTCTTT. Amino acids: CASSTQGQGLRAFF. Drawing the rest from reference TRBV2 and TRBJ1-1, the complete variable domain is EPEVTQTPSHQVTQMGQEVILRCVPISNHLYFYWYRQILGQKVEFLVSFYNNEISEKSEIFDDQFSVERPDGSNFTLKIRSTKLEDSAMYFCASSTQGQGLRAFFGQGTRLTVV.